One sample yielded the 30 T cell receptor beta chains listed below, sequenced in a study of CD8 T cells in Susac syndrome. Random hexamers primed reverse transcription of roughly 0.5 to 1 ug RNA. TCRdb re-derived calls from the immunoSEQ multiplex PCR reads in MiXCR, one entry per CDR3 protein. This table has 190,000 or so distinct CDR3 sequences, about 95% appearing once. Sequencing used CD4+ T cells from PBMCs. The receptor set was obtained from a human donor with multiple sclerosis.

The chain uses TRBV7-3 and TRBJ2-7; D is unclear. The germline gives CDR1 SGHTA, CDR2 FQGTGA. Trimming removed 5 bases from V and 5 bases from J, with 13 bases in between. The CDR3 spans 13 residues. CDR3 nucleotide sequence: TGTGCCAGCAGCATCTCCTACATGGACGAGCAGTACTTC. Protein: CASSISYMDEQYF.

The CDR3 loop is CASSPGQTTSTDTQYF. In DNA, the CDR3 is TGTGCCAGCAGTCCAGGACAGACAACTAGCACAGATACGCAGTATTTT. The gene calls are TRBV2 and TRBJ2-3, with D perhaps TRBD1 (6 bases). CDR1 SNHLY and CDR2 FYNNEI come from the germline V gene. The CDR3 runs 16 residues. V was clipped by 5 bases and J by 0 bases, with 15 bases between them.

The rearrangement links TRBV20-1 to TRBJ1-3, with a weak D call TRBD1 (5 bases). The germline V gene encodes CDR1 DFQATT and CDR2 SNEGSKA (reference sequence). The CDR3 covers 13 residues. The chain's CDR3 is CSADRGDGNTIYF. The CDR3 coding sequence is TGCAGCGCCGATCGAGGGGACGGAAACACCATATATTTT.

The V call is TRBV7-2, the J call TRBJ2-7; a possible D gene is TRBD1 (5 bases). The CDR3 loop spans 12 amino acids. V lost 4 bases, J lost 6 bases, and 10 bases lay in between. In germline, CDR1 is SGHTA, CDR2 FQGNSA. In DNA form, the CDR3 reads TGTGCCAGCAGCTCCCAGGGTGGCGAGCAGTACGTC. Protein product: CASSSQGGEQYV.

The chain joins TRBV12-3 or TRBV12-4 to TRBJ1-1; D call uncertain. CDR3 length: 13 residues. V gave up 7 bases and J gave up 2 bases, with 11 bases separating them. In DNA form, the CDR3 reads TGTGCCAGCACTCTTACGGTAAACACTGAAGCTTTCTTT. The encoded protein is CASTLTVNTEAFF.

J is TRBJ1-2 and V is TRBV5-1; tentative D call: TRBD1 (5 bases). The length of the CDR3 is 13 residues. Trimming cost V 4 bases and J 4 bases, with 11 bases left between them. Germline assignment: CDR1 SGHRS and CDR2 YFSETQ. The CDR3 DNA sequence: TGCGCCAGCAGCGAGGGGAGGGGCTATGGCTACACCTTC. Translation: CASSEGRGYGYTF.

The genes are TRBV20-1 and TRBJ1-1; D unclear. Germline CDR1 and CDR2: DFQATT and SNEGSKA (reference sequence). This CDR3 spans 10 amino acids. V lost 3 bases, J lost 4 bases, and 3 bases lay in between. In nucleotides, the CDR3 is TGCAGTGCTAGGCGCACTGAAGCTTTCTTT. Its protein is CSARRTEAFF.

This chain uses TRBV30 with TRBJ1-1; 9 bases fit TRBD1. Germline CDR1 and CDR2: GTSNPN and SVGIG (reference sequence). V shed 7 bases, J shed 3 bases, and the junction held 6 bases outside the gene matches. CDR3 length equals 13 residues. CDR3 region: CALTGGSHTEAFF. The DNA for the CDR3 is TGTGCCTTGACAGGGGGTTCGCACACTGAAGCTTTCTTT.

The chain recombines TRBV29-1 with TRBJ2-3, with 9 bases that match TRBD1. Germline-derived CDR1 and CDR2 are SQVTM and ANQGSEA. CDR3 size: 17 residues. Trimming took 3 bases from V and 4 from J; bases not matched to a gene: 14. The CDR3 nucleotides read TGCAGCGTTGACAGCAGGTCGGGACAGGGAAGTTCAGATACGCAGTATTTT. This encodes CSVDSRSGQGSSDTQYF.

This clonotype has only one observation. The chain carries TRBV20-1 and TRBJ2-1, with TRBD2 as a possible D gene (6 bases). Germline V gene sequence: CDR1 DFQATT, CDR2 SNEGSKA (reference sequence). There are 16 residues in the CDR3. V shed 3 bases and J shed 5 bases, with 20 bases lying between them. The CDR3: CSARGLDYLRNNEQFF. CDR3 nucleotide sequence: TGCAGTGCTAGGGGACTGGACTACTTAAGAAACAATGAGCAGTTCTTC.

J is TRBJ1-5 and V is TRBV15; no reliable D call. The V gene lost 0 bases and the J gene lost 7 bases, with 10 bases spanning the gap. Germline CDR1 LNHNV, CDR2 YYDKDF (reference sequence). The CDR3 has 14 residues. The CDR3 spells CATSRDRIGQPQHF. CDR3 nucleotide sequence: TGTGCCACCAGCAGAGATCGGATAGGACAGCCCCAGCATTTT.

The gene calls are TRBV12-3 or TRBV12-4 and TRBJ2-7; no reliable D call. The CDR3 extends over 12 amino acids. V gave up 2 bases and J gave up 6 bases, with 8 bases separating them. CDR3 sequence: CASSLTGREQYF. The CDR3 DNA follows: TGTGCCAGCAGTTTAACGGGCCGCGAGCAGTACTTC.

The rearrangement joins TRBV2 to TRBJ2-7, with TRBD2 matching 7 bases. The germline V gene has CDR1 SNHLY and CDR2 FYNNEI. The length of the CDR3 is 14 residues. J was trimmed by 3 bases and V by 7 bases; bases with no gene match: 9. CDR3 residues: CASMRLATRYEQYV. The CDR3 DNA follows: TGTGCCAGCATGAGACTAGCCACTCGCTACGAGCAGTACGTC.

The rearrangement uses TRBV6-1 and TRBJ2-3; 14 nucleotides line up with TRBD2. V was pared by 0 bases and J by 7 bases, with 3 bases of the junction left unmatched. Germline loops: CDR1 MNHNS, CDR2 SASEGT. CDR3 length equals 16 residues. CDR3 sequence: CASSEATSGGGYTQYF. CDR3 coding DNA: TGTGCCAGCAGTGAAGCGACTAGCGGGGGGGGGTATACGCAGTATTTT.

The V and J genes are TRBV12-3 or TRBV12-4 and TRBJ1-4; D is undetermined. This CDR3 comprises 15 residues. V was shortened by 4 bases and J by 5 bases, with 14 bases between the two germline ends. In nucleotides, the CDR3 is TGTGCCAGCAGTTCGGGGTCCCTGGCCAATGAAAAACTGTTTTTT. Its protein is CASSSGSLANEKLFF.

The rearrangement joins TRBV7-9 to TRBJ1-2; D call uncertain. The V and J ends lost 1 base and 4 bases respectively, with 16 bases between them. This CDR3 contains 16 residues. Per germline, CDR1 SEHNR and CDR2 FQNEAQ (reference sequence). The CDR3 spells CASSLVVVFPGYGYTF. The DNA for the CDR3 is TGTGCCAGCAGCTTAGTGGTGGTTTTTCCAGGCTATGGCTACACCTTC. The full variable domain, rest sourced from reference TRBV7-9 and TRBJ1-2, is DTGVSQNPRHKITKRGQNVTFRCDPISEHNRLYWYRQTLGQGPEFLTYFQNEAQLEKSRLLSDRFSAERPKGSFSTLEIQRTEQGDSAMYLCASSLVVVFPGYGYTFGSGTRLTVV.

This clonotype appeared a single time. The genes are TRBV7-2 and TRBJ1-2; 8 bases agree with TRBD1. The CDR3 covers 12 residues. The trim removed 5 bases at V and 13 bases at J, leaving 9 bases unmatched. From germline, CDR1 is SGHTA and CDR2 FQGNSA. Here the CDR3 reads CASSPKSTGATF. The CDR3 coding sequence is TGTGCCAGCAGCCCGAAGTCGACAGGGGCCACCTTC.

This clonotype appeared a single time. The chain carries TRBV6-1 and TRBJ2-3; 8 bases agree with TRBD2. CDR3 size: 14 residues. Germline assignment: CDR1 MNHNS and CDR2 SASEGT. V was pared by 1 base and J by 6 bases, with 3 bases of the junction left unmatched. The CDR3 reads CASSEGGTRDTQYF. CDR3 in DNA: TGTGCCAGCAGTGAAGGCGGGACTAGGGATACGCAGTATTTT.

The chain is built from TRBV12-3 or TRBV12-4 and TRBJ2-1; no reliable D call. The CDR3 consists of 11 residues. The germline V and J ends were trimmed by 5 bases and 5 bases, with 4 bases remaining between them. The CDR3 DNA is TGTGCCAGCAGTGGTCACAATGAGCAGTTCTTC. It encodes CASSGHNEQFF.

The chain uses TRBV30 and TRBJ2-3; TRBD1 matches 9 bases. Germline V lookup: CDR1 GTSNPN, CDR2 SVGIG (reference sequence). This CDR3 is built from 13 residues. The J segment lost 4 bases and the V segment lost 3 bases, leaving 2 bases of the junction unmatched. CDR3 amino acids: CAWSRDRADTQYF. The CDR3 DNA sequence: TGTGCCTGGAGCCGGGACAGGGCAGATACGCAGTATTTT.

This clonotype was observed a single time. The chain recombines TRBV9 with TRBJ2-3; D may match TRBD1 or TRBD2 (5 bases each). The CDR3 covers 15 residues. CDR1 is SGDLS, CDR2 YYNGEE, per germline. Trimming cost V 7 bases and J 2 bases, with 17 bases left between them. The CDR3 region is CASARIEGPTDTQYF. The CDR3 nucleotides read TGTGCCAGCGCGCGGATTGAGGGACCCACAGATACGCAGTATTTT. The whole variable domain, remainder taken from reference TRBV9 and TRBJ2-3, is DSGVTQTPKHLITATGQRVTLRCSPRSGDLSVYWYQQSLDQGLQFLIQYYNGEERAKGNILERFSAQQFPDLHSELNLSSLELGDSALYFCASARIEGPTDTQYFGPGTRLTVL.

The rearrangement links TRBV20-1 to TRBJ2-5; 8 bases agree with TRBD1. CDR3 size: 13 residues. The trim removed 7 bases at V and 3 bases at J, leaving 7 bases unmatched. CDR1 is DFQATT, CDR2 SNEGSKA, per germline (reference sequence). The CDR3 bases are TGCAGTGTCAAAAGACAGGGGAAAGAGACCCAGTACTTC. Its translation: CSVKRQGKETQYF.

The chain is built from TRBV2 and TRBJ2-4; possibly TRBD1 or TRBD2 for D (5 bases each). Trimming stripped 5 bases from V and 0 bases from J, with 11 bases between. CDR3 length: 15 amino acids. Germline CDR1 and CDR2: SNHLY and FYNNEI. The CDR3 DNA follows: TGTGCCAGCAGTCCAGGGAGATTAGCCAAAAACATTCAGTACTTC. This sequence encodes CASSPGRLAKNIQYF.

This clonotype was found a few times. This chain uses TRBV3-1 with TRBJ1-1; D not certain. The CDR3 is 11 residues long. Trimming removed 3 bases from V and 4 bases from J, with 3 bases in between. Germline V CDR1 and CDR2: LGHDT, YNNKEL (reference sequence). The CDR3 DNA sequence: TGTGCCAGCAGCCAGTCCACTGAAGCTTTCTTT. It encodes CASSQSTEAFF.

The V call is TRBV12-3 or TRBV12-4, the J call TRBJ2-3; 8 bases map to TRBD2. This CDR3 has 17 residues. With V trimmed by 4 bases and J by 1 base, 10 bases remained unmatched. CDR3 residues: CASSSPPGTSGTDTQYF. CDR3 nucleotides: TGTGCCAGCAGTTCACCCCCCGGGACTAGTGGCACAGATACGCAGTATTTT.

This chain uses TRBV28 with TRBJ1-1; 7 bases match TRBD1. The CDR3 totals 15 residues. V was pared by 6 bases and J by 4 bases, with 11 bases of the junction left unmatched. Germline CDR1 is MDHEN and CDR2 is SYDVKM. The CDR3 sequence is CASRIAGTEGTEAFF. CDR3 bases: TGTGCCAGCAGGATAGCAGGGACAGAAGGCACTGAAGCTTTCTTT.

This chain links TRBV2 with TRBJ1-5; weak D call: TRBD1 (5 bases). Between the trimmed V and J ends, which lost 5 bases and 0 bases, there was a span of 8 bases. Germline V gene lookup returns CDR1 SNHLY and CDR2 FYNNEI. The CDR3 runs 14 residues. The DNA for the CDR3 is TGTGCCAGCAGTCAGGGCTATAGCAATCAGCCCCAGCATTTT. Its protein is CASSQGYSNQPQHF.

The chain recombines TRBV14 with TRBJ1-6; the match to TRBD1 covers 7 bases. The V gene's germline CDR1 is SGHDN and CDR2 FVKESK. J lost 6 bases, V lost 5 bases, and 7 bases had no gene match. The CDR3 is made up of 15 amino acids. The CDR3 region is CASSSGQVFNSPLHF. In DNA form, the CDR3 reads TGTGCCAGCAGCTCCGGACAGGTTTTTAATTCACCCCTCCACTTT. Drawing the rest from reference TRBV14 and TRBJ1-6, the complete variable domain is EAGVTQFPSHSVIEKGQTVTLRCDPISGHDNLYWYRRVMGKEIKFLLHFVKESKQDESGMPNNRFLAERTGGTYSTLKVQPAELEDSGVYFCASSSGQVFNSPLHFGNGTRLTVT.

This chain joins TRBV12-3 or TRBV12-4 and TRBJ2-5; D unclear. Trimming left V 1 base short and J 0 bases short, with 12 bases between. This CDR3 spans 16 amino acids. The CDR3, as DNA: TGTGCCAGCAGTTTAGGGTCAGCTTGGAACCAAGAGACCCAGTACTTC. This sequence encodes CASSLGSAWNQETQYF.

V gene TRBV29-1 combines with J gene TRBJ2-7, with 7 bases lining up with TRBD2. Germline trimming cut 4 bases from V and 4 bases from J; bases unmatched to any gene: 10. Per germline, CDR1 SQVTM and CDR2 ANQGSEA. This CDR3 has 14 residues. DNA for the CDR3: TGCAGCGTTGCAGCCGAGGACGGGGGGTACGAGCAGTACTTC. It translates to CSVAAEDGGYEQYF.